Given below is one TCR beta chain in context. This sample was taken from a study of T-cell memory formation after mild COVID-19. CDR3 length equals 18 residues. The V gene lost 5 bases and the J gene lost 0 bases, with 17 bases spanning the gap. Germline V gene data show CDR1 as SEHNR and CDR2 as FQNEAQ (reference sequence). Via MiXCR, TCRdb re-called the 5' RACE reads, giving one row per CDR3 protein. This sample has nearly 110,000 distinct CDR3 sequences; over 15% occur once, and the top ten carry around 28%. This rearrangement joins TRBV7-9 to TRBJ2-6; D assignment may be TRBD1 or TRBD2 (5 bases each). The source is an adult woman who had mild COVID-19 (a few samples of this study predate the infection). Cell type and time point are not known. Sequenced input: PBMCs or a T cell subset sorted from them (not recorded which). The CDR3 nucleotides read TGTGCCAGCAGCCCACCGTTTGGGACCAGCTCTGGGGCCAACGTCCTGACTTTC. The encoded protein is CASSPPFGTSSGANVLTF.